This entry lists 5 T cell receptor beta chains sequenced from one sample in a study of T cell responses to AZD1222 COVID-19 vaccine. Sequencing used immunoSEQ multiplex PCR; TCRdb keeps in-frame clones, though not all of them. The table has 140,000 to 150,000 clones, about 93% seen once. The specimen was peripheral blood, collected on day 0 of AZD1222 vaccination. The source is an adult in good health.

As DNA, the CDR3 is TGTGCCAAAACCGCCCCCCCCTACGAGCAGTACTTC. It is translated as CAKTAPPYEQYF. The chain uses TRBV27 and TRBJ2-7; unclear D gene. Germline V gives CDR1 MNHEY, CDR2 SMNVEV (reference sequence). V dropped 10 bases and J dropped 2 bases, with 12 bases sitting between them. This CDR3 is 12 amino acids long.

The J gene is TRBJ2-2, the V gene TRBV11-3, with D unclear. Germline CDR1 reads SGHNT; CDR2 reads YENEEA. V lost 5 bases and J 1 base, leaving 2 bases between the germline ends. The CDR3 sequence is 12 residues long. The chain's CDR3 is CASSQNTGELFF. In DNA, the CDR3 is TGTGCCAGCAGCCAGAACACCGGGGAGCTGTTTTTT.

This rearrangement joins TRBV5-4 to TRBJ2-7; weak D call: TRBD2 (5 bases). V was cut by 4 bases and J by 0 bases, with 11 bases left in between. The germline V gene has CDR1 SGHNT and CDR2 YYREEE (reference sequence). CDR3 length: 14 residues. CDR3 bases: TGTGCCAGCAGCGTCGGACTGCCCTCCTACGAGCAGTACTTC. It yields the protein CASSVGLPSYEQYF. The full variable domain, its missing parts supplied by reference TRBV5-4 and TRBJ2-7, is ETGVTQSPTHLIKTRGQQVTLRCSSQSGHNTVSWYQQALGQGPQFIFQYYREEENGRGNFPPRFSGLQFPNYSSELNVNALELDDSALYLCASSVGLPSYEQYFGPGTRLTVT.

CDR3 bases: TGTGCCAGCAGCGATGGGGTGGATTCACCCCTCCACTTT. This encodes CASSDGVDSPLHF. The chain combines TRBV7-9 with TRBJ1-6, with unresolved D. The V end was cut by 5 bases, the J end by 8 bases, with 10 bases between. The length of the CDR3 is 13 residues. Germline V lookup: CDR1 SEHNR, CDR2 FQNEAQ (reference sequence).

The V gene is TRBV18, the J gene TRBJ2-1; no clear D gene. Between the trimmed V and J ends, which lost 2 bases and 3 bases, there was a span of 8 bases. The germline gives CDR1 KGHSH, CDR2 LQKENI. CDR3 length equals 14 residues. Written as DNA, the CDR3 is TGTGCCAGCTCACCAGGGCAGGACTACAATGAGCAGTTCTTC. Its protein product is CASSPGQDYNEQFF.